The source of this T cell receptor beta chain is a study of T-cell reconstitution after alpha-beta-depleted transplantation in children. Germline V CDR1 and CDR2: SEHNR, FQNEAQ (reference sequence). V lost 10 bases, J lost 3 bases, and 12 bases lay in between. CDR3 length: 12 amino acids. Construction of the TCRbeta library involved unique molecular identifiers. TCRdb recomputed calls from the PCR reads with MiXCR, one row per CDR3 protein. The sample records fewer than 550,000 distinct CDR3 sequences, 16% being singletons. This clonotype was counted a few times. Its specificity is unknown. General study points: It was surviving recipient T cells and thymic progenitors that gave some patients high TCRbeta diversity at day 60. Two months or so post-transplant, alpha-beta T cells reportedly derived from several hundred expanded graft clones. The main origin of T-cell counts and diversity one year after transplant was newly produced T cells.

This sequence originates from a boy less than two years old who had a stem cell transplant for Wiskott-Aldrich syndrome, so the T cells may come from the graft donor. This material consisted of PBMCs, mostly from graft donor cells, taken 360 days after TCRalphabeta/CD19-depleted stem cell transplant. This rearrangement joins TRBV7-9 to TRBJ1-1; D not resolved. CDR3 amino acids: CATRFTDTEAFF. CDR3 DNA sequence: TGTGCCACAAGATTCACTGACACTGAAGCTTTCTTT.